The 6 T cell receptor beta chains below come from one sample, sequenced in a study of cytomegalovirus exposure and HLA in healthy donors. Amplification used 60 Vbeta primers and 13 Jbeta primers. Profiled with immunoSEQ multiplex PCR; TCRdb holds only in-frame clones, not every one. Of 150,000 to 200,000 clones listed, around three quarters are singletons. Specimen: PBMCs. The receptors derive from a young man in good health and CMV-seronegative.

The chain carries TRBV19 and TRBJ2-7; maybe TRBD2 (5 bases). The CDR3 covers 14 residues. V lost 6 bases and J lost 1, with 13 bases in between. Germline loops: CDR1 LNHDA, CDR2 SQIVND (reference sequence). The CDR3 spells CASSPAGISYEQYF. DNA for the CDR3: TGTGCCAGTAGCCCGGCGGGCATTTCCTACGAGCAGTACTTC.

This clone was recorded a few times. The CDR3, as DNA: TGTGCCAGCAGTGAGCCCGGGACTAGCGGGGTCGCCTACAATGAGCAGTTCTTC. This sequence encodes CASSEPGTSGVAYNEQFF. This chain links TRBV25-1 with TRBJ2-1, with 13 bases lining up with TRBD2. Trimming at V came to 3 bases and at J to 2 bases, leaving 7 bases not matched to a gene. CDR3 size: 18 residues. Germline-derived CDR1 and CDR2 are MGHDK and SYGVNS.

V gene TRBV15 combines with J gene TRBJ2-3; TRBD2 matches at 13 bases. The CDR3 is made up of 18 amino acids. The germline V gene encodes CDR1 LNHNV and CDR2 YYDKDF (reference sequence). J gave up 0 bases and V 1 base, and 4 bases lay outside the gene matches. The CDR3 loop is CATSRGGTSGISTDTQYF. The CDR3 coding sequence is TGTGCCACCAGCAGAGGCGGGACTAGCGGGATCAGCACAGATACGCAGTATTTT.

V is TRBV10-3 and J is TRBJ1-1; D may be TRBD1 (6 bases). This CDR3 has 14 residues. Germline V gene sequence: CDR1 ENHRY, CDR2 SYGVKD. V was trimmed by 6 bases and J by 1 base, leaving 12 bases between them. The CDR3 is CAISRTEKNTEAFF. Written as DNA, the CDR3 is TGTGCCATCAGCCGGACAGAGAAGAACACTGAAGCTTTCTTT.

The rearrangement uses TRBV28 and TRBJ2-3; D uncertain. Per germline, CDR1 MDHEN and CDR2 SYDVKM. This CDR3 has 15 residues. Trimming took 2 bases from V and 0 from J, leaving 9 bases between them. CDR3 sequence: CASSLLSESTDTQYF. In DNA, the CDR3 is TGTGCCAGCAGTTTACTTTCGGAGAGCACAGATACGCAGTATTTT.

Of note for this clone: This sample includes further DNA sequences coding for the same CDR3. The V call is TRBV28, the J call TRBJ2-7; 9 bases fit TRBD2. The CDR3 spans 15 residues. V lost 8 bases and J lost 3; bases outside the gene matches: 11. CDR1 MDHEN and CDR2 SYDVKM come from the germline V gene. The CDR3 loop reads CASGRLLAGIYEQYF. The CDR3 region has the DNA TGTGCCAGCGGCCGCTTACTAGCGGGTATCTACGAGCAGTACTTC.